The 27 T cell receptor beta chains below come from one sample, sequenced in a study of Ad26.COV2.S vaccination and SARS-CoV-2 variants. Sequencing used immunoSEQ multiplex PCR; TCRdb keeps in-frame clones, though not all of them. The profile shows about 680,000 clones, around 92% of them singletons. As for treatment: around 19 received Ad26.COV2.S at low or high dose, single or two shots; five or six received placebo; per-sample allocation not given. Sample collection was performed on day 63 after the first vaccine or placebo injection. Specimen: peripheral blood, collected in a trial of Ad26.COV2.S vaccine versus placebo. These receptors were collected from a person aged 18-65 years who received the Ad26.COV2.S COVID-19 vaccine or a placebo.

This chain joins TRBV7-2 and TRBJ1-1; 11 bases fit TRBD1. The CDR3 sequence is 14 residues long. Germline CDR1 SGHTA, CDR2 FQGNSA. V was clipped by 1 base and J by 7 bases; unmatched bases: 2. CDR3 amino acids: CASSLVGTGGEAFF. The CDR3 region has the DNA TGTGCCAGCAGCTTAGTTGGGACAGGGGGTGAAGCTTTCTTT.

In nucleotides, the CDR3 is TGTGCCAGCAGTTTAAGGAAGACAGGAGAAGCAGATACGCAGTATTTT. Translation: CASSLRKTGEADTQYF. The chain recombines TRBV27 with TRBJ2-3; a possible D gene is TRBD1 (6 bases). This CDR3 spans 16 amino acids. The V and J ends lost 2 bases and 4 bases respectively, with 16 bases between them. In germline, CDR1 is MNHEY, CDR2 SMNVEV (reference sequence).

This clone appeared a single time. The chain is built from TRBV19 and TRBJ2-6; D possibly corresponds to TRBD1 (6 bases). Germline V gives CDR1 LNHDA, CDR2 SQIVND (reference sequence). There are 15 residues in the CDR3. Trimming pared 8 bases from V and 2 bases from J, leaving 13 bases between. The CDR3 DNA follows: TGTGCCAGTGAAGCCCCAGGGGCTGGGGCCAACGTCCTGACTTTC. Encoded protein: CASEAPGAGANVLTF.

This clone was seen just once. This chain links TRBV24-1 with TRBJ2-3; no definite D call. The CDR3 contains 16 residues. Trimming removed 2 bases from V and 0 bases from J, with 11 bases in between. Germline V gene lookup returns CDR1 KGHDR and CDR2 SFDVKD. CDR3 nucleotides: TGTGCCACCAGTGATTATGGCAGCCCAAGCACAGATACGCAGTATTTT. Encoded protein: CATSDYGSPSTDTQYF.

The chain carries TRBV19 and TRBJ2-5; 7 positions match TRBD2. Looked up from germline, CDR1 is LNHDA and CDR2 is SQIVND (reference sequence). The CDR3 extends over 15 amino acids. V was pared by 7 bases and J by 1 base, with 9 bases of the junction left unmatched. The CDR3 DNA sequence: TGTGCCAGTAAAACTCTGGGGGGGACCCAAGAGACCCAGTACTTC. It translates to CASKTLGGTQETQYF.

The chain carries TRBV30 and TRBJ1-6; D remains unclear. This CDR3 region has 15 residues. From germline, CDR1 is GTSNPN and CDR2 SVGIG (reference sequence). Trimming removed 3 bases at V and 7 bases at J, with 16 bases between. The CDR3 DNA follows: TGTGCCTGGAGCCTGGAACCAAGAGAGAATTCACCCCTCCACTTT. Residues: CAWSLEPRENSPLHF. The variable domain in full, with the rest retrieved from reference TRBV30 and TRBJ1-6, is SQTIHQWPATLVQPVGSPLSLECTVEGTSNPNLYWYRQAAGRGLQLLFYSVGIGQISSEVPQNLSASRPQDRQFILSSKKLLLSDSGFYLCAWSLEPRENSPLHFGNGTRLTVT.

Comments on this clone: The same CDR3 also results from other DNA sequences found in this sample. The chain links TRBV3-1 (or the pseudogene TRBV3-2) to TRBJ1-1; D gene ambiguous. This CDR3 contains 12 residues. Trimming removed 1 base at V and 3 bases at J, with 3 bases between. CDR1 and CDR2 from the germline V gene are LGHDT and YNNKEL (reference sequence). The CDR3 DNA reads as TGTGCCAGCAGCCAAGGGTACACTGAAGCTTTCTTT. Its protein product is CASSQGYTEAFF.

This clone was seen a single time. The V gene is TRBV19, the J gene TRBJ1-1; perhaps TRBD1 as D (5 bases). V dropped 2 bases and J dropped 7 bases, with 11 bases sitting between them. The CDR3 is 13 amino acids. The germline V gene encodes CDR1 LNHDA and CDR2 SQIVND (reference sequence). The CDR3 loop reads CASSITGGNEAFF. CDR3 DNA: TGTGCCAGTAGTATAACAGGCGGAAATGAAGCTTTCTTT.

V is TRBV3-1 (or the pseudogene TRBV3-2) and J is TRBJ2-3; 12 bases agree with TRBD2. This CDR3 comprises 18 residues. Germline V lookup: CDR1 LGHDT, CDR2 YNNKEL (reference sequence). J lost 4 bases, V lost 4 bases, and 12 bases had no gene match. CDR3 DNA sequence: TGTGCCAGCAGCCCAGGCTGGCTAGCGGGGGGGCGGGCAGATACGCAGTATTTT. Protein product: CASSPGWLAGGRADTQYF.

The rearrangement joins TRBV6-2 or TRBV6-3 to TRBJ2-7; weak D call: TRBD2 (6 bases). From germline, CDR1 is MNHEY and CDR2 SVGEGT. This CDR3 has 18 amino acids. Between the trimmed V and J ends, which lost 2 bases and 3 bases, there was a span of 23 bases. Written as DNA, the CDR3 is TGTGCCAGCAGTTACGTATGGCATGCCGGGACTTCTTACTACGAGCAGTACTTC. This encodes CASSYVWHAGTSYYEQYF.

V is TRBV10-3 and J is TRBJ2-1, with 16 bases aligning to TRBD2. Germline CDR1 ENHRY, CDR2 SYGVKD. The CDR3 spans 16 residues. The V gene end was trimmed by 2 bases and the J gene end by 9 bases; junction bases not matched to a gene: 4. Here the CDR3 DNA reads TGTGCCATCAGTGAGGGGACTAGCGGGGGGGCGAGTGAGCAGTTCTTC. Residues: CAISEGTSGGASEQFF.

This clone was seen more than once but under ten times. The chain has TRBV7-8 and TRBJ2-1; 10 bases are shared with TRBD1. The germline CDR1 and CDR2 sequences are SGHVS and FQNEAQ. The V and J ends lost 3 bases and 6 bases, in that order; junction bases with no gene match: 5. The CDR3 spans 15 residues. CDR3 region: CASSLGQGSGNEQFF. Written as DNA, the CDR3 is TGTGCCAGCAGCTTGGGACAGGGGTCAGGCAATGAGCAGTTCTTC.

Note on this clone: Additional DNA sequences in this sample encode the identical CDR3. Written as DNA, the CDR3 is TGTGCCAGTAGTATCGGACTAGCGGGGTCCTACAATGAGCAGTTCTTC. Protein: CASSIGLAGSYNEQFF. This rearrangement joins TRBV19 to TRBJ2-1, with TRBD2 matching 12 bases. Germline lookup yields CDR1 LNHDA and CDR2 SQIVND (reference sequence). The CDR3 runs to 16 residues. The junction had 1 base not matched to a gene; V was cut back by 3 bases and J by 1 base. The variable domain in full, with the rest retrieved from reference TRBV19 and TRBJ2-1, is DGGITQSPKYLFRKEGQNVTLSCEQNLNHDAMYWYRQDPGQGLRLIYYSQIVNDFQKGDIAEGYSVSREKKESFPLTVTSAQKNPTAFYLCASSIGLAGSYNEQFFGPGTRLTVL.

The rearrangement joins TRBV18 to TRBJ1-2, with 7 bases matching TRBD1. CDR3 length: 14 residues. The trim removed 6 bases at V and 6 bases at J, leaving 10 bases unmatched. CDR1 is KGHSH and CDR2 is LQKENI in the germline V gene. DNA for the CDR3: TGTGCCAGCTCCCGACAGGGAAGCCCTAATGGCTACACCTTC. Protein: CASSRQGSPNGYTF.

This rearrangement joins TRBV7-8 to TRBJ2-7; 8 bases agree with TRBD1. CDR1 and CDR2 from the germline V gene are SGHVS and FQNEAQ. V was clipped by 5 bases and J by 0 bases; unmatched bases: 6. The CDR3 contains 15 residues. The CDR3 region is CASSPDRVLSYEQYF. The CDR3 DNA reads TGTGCCAGCAGCCCGGACAGGGTTCTCTCCTACGAGCAGTACTTC.

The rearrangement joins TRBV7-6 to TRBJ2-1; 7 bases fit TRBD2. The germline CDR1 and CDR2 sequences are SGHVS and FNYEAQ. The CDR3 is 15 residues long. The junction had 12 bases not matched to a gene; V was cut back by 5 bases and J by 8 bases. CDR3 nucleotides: TGTGCCAGCAGCACAAGTGGCGGGAGAGGCGATGAGCAGTTCTTC. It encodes CASSTSGGRGDEQFF.

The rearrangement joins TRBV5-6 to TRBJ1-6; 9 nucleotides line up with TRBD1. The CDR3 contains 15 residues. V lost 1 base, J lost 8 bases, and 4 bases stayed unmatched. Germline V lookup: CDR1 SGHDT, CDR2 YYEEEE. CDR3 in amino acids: CASSLTGGFDSPLHF. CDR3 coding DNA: TGTGCCAGCAGCTTGACAGGGGGCTTCGATTCACCCCTCCACTTT.

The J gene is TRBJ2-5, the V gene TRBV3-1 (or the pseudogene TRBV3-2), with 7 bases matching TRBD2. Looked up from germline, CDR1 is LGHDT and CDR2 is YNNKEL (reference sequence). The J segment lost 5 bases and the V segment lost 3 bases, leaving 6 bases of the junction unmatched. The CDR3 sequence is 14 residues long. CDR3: CASSQVEAGETQYF. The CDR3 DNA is TGTGCCAGCAGCCAGGTAGAAGCGGGGGAGACCCAGTACTTC.

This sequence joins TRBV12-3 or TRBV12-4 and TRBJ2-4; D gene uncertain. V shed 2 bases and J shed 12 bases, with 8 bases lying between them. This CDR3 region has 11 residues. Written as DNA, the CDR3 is TGTGCCAGCAGTTTATTGGGCCATCAGTACTTC. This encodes CASSLLGHQYF.

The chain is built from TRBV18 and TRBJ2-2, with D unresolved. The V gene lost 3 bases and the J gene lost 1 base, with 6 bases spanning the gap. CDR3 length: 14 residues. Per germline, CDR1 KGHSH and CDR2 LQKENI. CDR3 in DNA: TGTGCCAGCTCACCGGGGTGGAACACCGGGGAGCTGTTTTTT. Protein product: CASSPGWNTGELFF.

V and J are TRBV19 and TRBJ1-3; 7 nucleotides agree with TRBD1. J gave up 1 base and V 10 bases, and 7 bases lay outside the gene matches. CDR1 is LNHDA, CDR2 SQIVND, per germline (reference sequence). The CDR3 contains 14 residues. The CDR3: CATSPTGSGNTIYF. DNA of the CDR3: TGTGCCACAAGTCCGACAGGGTCTGGAAACACCATATATTTT.

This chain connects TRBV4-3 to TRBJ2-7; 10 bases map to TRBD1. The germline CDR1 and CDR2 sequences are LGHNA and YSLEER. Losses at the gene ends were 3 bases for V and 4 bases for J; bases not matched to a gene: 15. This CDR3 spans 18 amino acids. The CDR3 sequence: CASSHAYVRDRGSYEQYF. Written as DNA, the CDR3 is TGCGCCAGCAGCCATGCCTACGTCCGGGACAGGGGTTCGTACGAGCAGTACTTC.

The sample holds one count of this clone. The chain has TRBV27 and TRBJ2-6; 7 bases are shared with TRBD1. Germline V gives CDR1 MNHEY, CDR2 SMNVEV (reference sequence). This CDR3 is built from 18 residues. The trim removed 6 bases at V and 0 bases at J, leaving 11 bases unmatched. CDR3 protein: CASRLLTGSFSGANVLTF. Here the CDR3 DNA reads TGTGCCAGCAGGCTATTGACAGGGTCCTTCTCTGGGGCCAACGTCCTGACTTTC.

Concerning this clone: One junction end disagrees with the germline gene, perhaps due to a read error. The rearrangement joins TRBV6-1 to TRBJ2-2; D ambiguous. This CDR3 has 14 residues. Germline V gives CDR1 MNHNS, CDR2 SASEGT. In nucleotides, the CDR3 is TGTGCCAGCAGCGAAGAGCCCGTGGCCGGGGAGCTGTTTTTT. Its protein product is CASSEEPVAGELFF.

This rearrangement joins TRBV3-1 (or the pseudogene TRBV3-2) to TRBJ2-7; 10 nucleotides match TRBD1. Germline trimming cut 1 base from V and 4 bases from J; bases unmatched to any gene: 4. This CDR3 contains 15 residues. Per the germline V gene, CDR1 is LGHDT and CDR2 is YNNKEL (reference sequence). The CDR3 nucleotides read TGTGCCAGCAGCCAAGTGGGACAGGGGATGTACGAGCAGTACTTC. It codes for CASSQVGQGMYEQYF.

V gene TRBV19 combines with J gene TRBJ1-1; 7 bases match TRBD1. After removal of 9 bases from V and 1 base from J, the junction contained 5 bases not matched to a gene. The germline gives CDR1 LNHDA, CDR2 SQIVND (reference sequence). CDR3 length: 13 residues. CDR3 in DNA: TGTGCCAGCTCCGCAGGGGGGAACACTGAAGCTTTCTTT. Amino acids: CASSAGGNTEAFF.

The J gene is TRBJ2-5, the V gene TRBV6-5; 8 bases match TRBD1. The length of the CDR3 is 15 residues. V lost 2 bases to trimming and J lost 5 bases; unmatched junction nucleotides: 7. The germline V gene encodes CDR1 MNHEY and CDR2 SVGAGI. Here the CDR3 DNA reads TGTGCCAGCAGTTACGCTAGACAGGGGTCGGAGACCCAGTACTTC. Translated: CASSYARQGSETQYF.